This entry describes one T cell receptor beta chain. Its antigen is not known. The CDR3 spans 15 residues. The sample originates from a study of T cell responses to AZD1222 COVID-19 vaccine. Profiling relied on immunoSEQ multiplex PCR, and the TCRdb table lists in-frame clones only, not all of them. In the table there are 150,000 to 200,000 clones, approximately 90% of which are singletons. Overall study findings and caveats: In a largely white British group with more females than males, clonal diversity was possibly underestimated. It was only after the peak T cell response that any repertoires were sampled. Rises in breadth and depth of Spike-specific TCRs came after two AZD1222 doses.

Researchers grouped second doses given at about 4 or about 12 weeks into one pool. The sequence came from an adult who received the AZD1222 COVID-19 vaccine. V is TRBV12-2 and J is TRBJ2-1; TRBD2 is the table's D call, not checked against the DNA. TRBV12-2 is termed a pseudogene. This material consisted of peripheral blood, taken 28 days after the second AZD1222 dose. DNA of the CDR3: TGTGCAAGTCGCTTACCCCCGGAACTACGCAATGAGCAGTTCTTC. It encodes CASRLPPELRNEQFF.